Listed here are 26 T cell receptor beta chains from one sample, sequenced in a study of cytotoxic CD8 clonotypes in ibrutinib-treated CLL. The data were produced by immunoSEQ multiplex PCR, yet TCRdb's version contains in-frame clones alone and is incomplete. Among approximately 80,000 clones listed, just over 85% were seen once. The sample consisted of PBMCs, taken before ibrutinib treatment. These receptors were taken from a human donor with chronic lymphocytic leukemia.

This chain links TRBV7-9 with TRBJ1-4; D remains ambiguous. Germline V CDR1 and CDR2: SEHNR, FQNEAQ (reference sequence). CDR3 length: 15 amino acids. V was clipped by 1 base and J by 0 bases, with 6 bases between them. The CDR3 region is CASSLGGSTNEKLFF. In DNA, the CDR3 is TGTGCCAGCAGCTTAGGGGGATCAACTAATGAAAAACTGTTTTTT.

This clone has more than one count but fewer than ten. CDR3 amino acids: CASSYLPRKGTGYTF. DNA of the CDR3: TGTGCCAGCAGTTATCTCCCCCGGAAGGGGACTGGCTACACCTTC. The rearrangement uses TRBV27 and TRBJ1-2, with TRBD1 as a possible D gene (5 bases). CDR1 MNHEY and CDR2 SMNVEV come from the germline V gene (reference sequence). The length of the CDR3 is 15 residues. Trimming stripped 4 bases from V and 7 bases from J, with 19 bases between.

The chain links TRBV5-1 to TRBJ2-1, with D tentatively TRBD1 or TRBD2 (5 bases each). CDR1 and CDR2 from the germline V gene are SGHRS and YFSETQ. The V gene lost 4 bases and the J gene lost 7 bases, with 21 bases spanning the gap. The CDR3 has 16 amino acids. The CDR3 nucleotides read TGCGCCAGCAGCAAGGACCCGGGACGTAAGCTAAATGAGCAGTTCTTC. Its protein product is CASSKDPGRKLNEQFF.

The rearrangement joins TRBV9 to TRBJ1-4, with a possible D match to TRBD1 (5 bases). The V gene lost 1 base and the J gene lost 8 bases, with 12 bases spanning the gap. Germline V CDR1 and CDR2: SGDLS, YYNGEE. The CDR3 is 14 residues long. CDR3 in amino acids: CASSVSGTQEKLFF. Here the CDR3 DNA reads TGTGCCAGCAGCGTATCGGGGACGCAGGAAAAACTGTTTTTT.

V usage is TRBV6-5 and J usage is TRBJ2-5, with D tentatively TRBD1 (6 bases). The CDR3 totals 14 residues. CDR1 and CDR2 (germline): MNHEY, SVGAGI. The V end lost 2 bases, the J end lost 7 bases, and 14 bases lay between the germline ends. This chain's CDR3 is CASSYRQAGGTQYF. The CDR3 DNA is TGTGCCAGCAGTTACCGACAGGCCGGAGGGACCCAGTACTTC.

The J gene is TRBJ2-3, the V gene TRBV10-1; the D call may be TRBD1 or TRBD2 (5 bases each). CDR3 length: 16 amino acids. The V and J ends lost 6 bases and 2 bases respectively, with 18 bases between them. Germline CDR1 is WNHNN and CDR2 is SYGVQD (reference sequence). Written as DNA, the CDR3 is TGCGCCAGCAGCGGGGCCCAGGGTTGGGACACAGATACGCAGTATTTT. As protein: CASSGAQGWDTDTQYF.

The chain has TRBV7-9 and TRBJ1-2; D possibly corresponds to TRBD1 (5 bases). The CDR3 totals 14 residues. Germline V lookup: CDR1 SEHNR, CDR2 FQNEAQ (reference sequence). V was shortened by 4 bases and J by 4 bases, with 13 bases between the two germline ends. The CDR3 bases are TGTGCCAGCAGCTCAGCCGACAGATTCTATGGCTACACCTTC. Protein sequence: CASSSADRFYGYTF. Supplemented by reference TRBV7-9 and TRBJ1-2, the full variable domain reads DTGVSQNPRHKITKRGQNVTFRCDPISEHNRLYWYRQTLGQGPEFLTYFQNEAQLEKSRLLSDRFSAERPKGSFSTLEIQRTEQGDSAMYLCASSSADRFYGYTFGSGTRLTVV.

The chain carries TRBV14 and TRBJ1-3, with 7 positions matching TRBD1. The CDR3 runs 14 residues. Looked up from germline, CDR1 is SGHDN and CDR2 is FVKESK. V was clipped by 6 bases and J by 3 bases; unmatched bases: 5. The CDR3 nucleotides are TGTGCCAGCAGTCTCGACAGGGTTGGAAACACCATATATTTT. It yields the protein CASSLDRVGNTIYF.

The chain is built from TRBV4-1 and TRBJ2-1; D is possibly TRBD1 (5 bases). This CDR3 spans 16 amino acids. Germline CDR1 and CDR2: MGHRA and YSYEKL. Trimming shortened V by 1 base and J by 1 base, and 11 bases separated the two germline ends. CDR3 nucleotides: TGCGCCAGCAGCCAAGGTAGGGGTGCGTCCTACAATGAGCAGTTCTTC. Translated, it gives CASSQGRGASYNEQFF.

The count of this clone is one. This chain connects TRBV30 to TRBJ2-5; 8 bases map to TRBD2. With 0 bases clipped from V and 5 bases from J, the junction kept 8 bases outside the gene matches. The CDR3 loop spans 15 amino acids. Germline loops: CDR1 GTSNPN, CDR2 SVGIG (reference sequence). CDR3 in DNA: TGTGCCTGGAGTGTAGGGCTAGCGGGCAGGGAGACCCAGTACTTC. It yields the protein CAWSVGLAGRETQYF.

The chain has TRBV6-5 and TRBJ2-3; 9 bases match TRBD2. The length of the CDR3 is 15 residues. The V gene end was trimmed by 6 bases and the J gene end by 2 bases; junction bases not matched to a gene: 6. CDR1 is MNHEY, CDR2 SVGAGI, per germline. This CDR3 is CASRGTSRITDTQYF. CDR3 sequence (DNA): TGTGCCAGCAGGGGGACTAGCAGAATCACAGATACGCAGTATTTT.

V and J are TRBV27 and TRBJ2-5, with D perhaps TRBD1 (5 bases). The CDR3 spans 15 residues. The V gene lost 0 bases and the J gene lost 5 bases, with 13 bases spanning the gap. Germline loops: CDR1 MNHEY, CDR2 SMNVEV (reference sequence). For the CDR3, the DNA is TGTGCCAGCAGTTTATCGTACGCAGGGTCCGAGACCCAGTACTTC. It translates to CASSLSYAGSETQYF.

This sequence joins TRBV2 and TRBJ2-7; 7 positions agree with TRBD2. The germline CDR1 and CDR2 sequences are SNHLY and FYNNEI. V trimming: 6 bases; J trimming: 6 bases; junction bases outside the gene matches: 11. The CDR3 is 14 amino acids. The CDR3 DNA reads TGTGCCAGCAGGGACCCGGTAAGGACTAGCGAGCAGTACTTC. This codes for CASRDPVRTSEQYF. Using reference TRBV2 and TRBJ2-7 for the parts outside the CDR3, the full variable domain is EPEVTQTPSHQVTQMGQEVILRCVPISNHLYFYWYRQILGQKVEFLVSFYNNEISEKSEIFDDQFSVERPDGSNFTLKIRSTKLEDSAMYFCASRDPVRTSEQYFGPGTRLTVT.

This chain connects TRBV5-1 to TRBJ2-7, with a possible D match to TRBD1 (6 bases). Trimming took 4 bases from V and 6 from J, leaving 11 bases between them. The CDR3 covers 12 residues. Germline lookup yields CDR1 SGHRS and CDR2 YFSETQ. CDR3 in amino acids: CASSAGDAEQYF. CDR3 coding DNA: TGCGCCAGCAGCGCAGGGGACGCCGAGCAGTACTTC. Full variable domain (outside the CDR3, taken from reference TRBV5-1 and TRBJ2-7): KAGVTQTPRYLIKTRGQQVTLSCSPISGHRSVSWYQQTPGQGLQFLFEYFSETQRNKGNFPGRFSGRQFSNSRSEMNVSTLELGDSALYLCASSAGDAEQYFGPGTRLTVT.

The chain combines TRBV5-1 with TRBJ2-3; 7 bases are shared with TRBD2. The CDR3 covers 14 residues. J gave up 3 bases and V 0 bases, and 1 base lay outside the gene matches. CDR1 SGHRS and CDR2 YFSETQ come from the germline V gene. The CDR3 here is CASSLGTRTDTQYF. The CDR3 coding sequence is TGCGCCAGCAGCTTGGGGACTAGAACAGATACGCAGTATTTT.

The chain links TRBV28 to TRBJ2-2; 8 positions agree with TRBD1. The CDR3 has 19 amino acids. Germline CDR1 and CDR2: MDHEN and SYDVKM. The trim removed 3 bases at V and 6 bases at J, leaving 18 bases unmatched. CDR3 protein: CASSFPRGRAPRNAGELFF. CDR3 in DNA: TGTGCCAGCAGTTTCCCCAGGGGGCGAGCTCCACGCAACGCCGGGGAGCTGTTTTTT.

The rearrangement joins TRBV6-6 to TRBJ1-2, with D uncertain. The germline V and J ends were trimmed by 6 bases and 9 bases, with 17 bases remaining between them. Germline V CDR1 and CDR2: MNHNY, SVGAGI (reference sequence). The CDR3 consists of 13 residues. CDR3 loop: CASSTTQTFRYTF. The CDR3 DNA reads TGTGCCAGCAGCACGACGCAGACCTTTCGCTACACCTTC.

The chain is built from TRBV9 and TRBJ2-1; D not resolved. This CDR3 contains 15 residues. Germline CDR1 and CDR2: SGDLS and YYNGEE. The germline V and J ends were trimmed by 0 bases and 3 bases, with 10 bases remaining between them. The CDR3 sequence: CASSVAGPNYNEQFF. CDR3 nucleotide sequence: TGTGCCAGCAGCGTAGCGGGTCCAAACTACAATGAGCAGTTCTTC.

This clone has just one count. The CDR3 DNA is TGTGCCAGCAGTATTCATTGGACTAGCCTTGATACGCAGTATTTT. Its protein is CASSIHWTSLDTQYF. V usage is TRBV27 and J usage is TRBJ2-3; 8 bases are a match to TRBD2. The CDR3 spans 15 residues. Germline V gene lookup returns CDR1 MNHEY and CDR2 SMNVEV (reference sequence). The V segment lost 5 bases and the J segment 6 bases; nucleotides outside the gene matches: 10.

The J gene is TRBJ2-7, the V gene TRBV19, with D perhaps matching TRBD2 (5 bases). Trimming left V 1 base short and J 2 bases short, with 9 bases between. This CDR3 has 14 amino acids. Germline V CDR1 and CDR2: LNHDA, SQIVND (reference sequence). The chain's CDR3 is CASSIAAVTYEQYF. The CDR3 nucleotides read TGTGCCAGTAGTATAGCAGCGGTAACCTACGAGCAGTACTTC.

V and J are TRBV7-3 and TRBJ2-1; 15 bases are a match to TRBD2. CDR1 is SGHTA and CDR2 is FQGTGA in the germline V gene. Losses at the gene ends were 5 bases for V and 6 bases for J; bases not matched to a gene: 5. The CDR3 is 16 amino acids. CDR3 region: CASSLPGLAGGNEQFF. The DNA of the CDR3 is TGTGCCAGCAGCCTGCCGGGACTAGCGGGAGGCAATGAGCAGTTCTTC.

This clone was counted between two and nine times. V and J are TRBV30 and TRBJ2-5; no clear D. Germline V gives CDR1 GTSNPN, CDR2 SVGIG (reference sequence). This CDR3 spans 12 amino acids. The ends were cut back, 5 bases at V and 5 bases at J, with 12 bases in the middle. In DNA, the CDR3 is TGTGCCTGGGGTATTAGGCGTGAGACCCAGTACTTC. Its translation: CAWGIRRETQYF.

The chain links TRBV5-1 to TRBJ2-5; the D is unclear. Germline lookup yields CDR1 SGHRS and CDR2 YFSETQ. This CDR3 has 13 residues. V shed 1 base and J shed 7 bases, with 11 bases lying between them. The CDR3 is CASSLTEIGTQYF. The DNA of the CDR3 is TGCGCCAGCAGCTTGACAGAAATTGGGACCCAGTACTTC.

V gene TRBV27 combines with J gene TRBJ2-2, with D perhaps being TRBD1 or TRBD2 (5 bases each). Germline CDR1 MNHEY, CDR2 SMNVEV (reference sequence). V was trimmed by 6 bases and J by 0 bases, leaving 11 bases between them. The CDR3 is made up of 15 amino acids. DNA for the CDR3: TGTGCCAGCAGGGCCGGGACCCCGAACACCGGGGAGCTGTTTTTT. Translated, it gives CASRAGTPNTGELFF.

The rearrangement joins TRBV27 to TRBJ2-1, with a weak D call TRBD1 (6 bases). CDR1 and CDR2 (germline): MNHEY, SMNVEV (reference sequence). This CDR3 spans 14 amino acids. Trimming removed 0 bases from V and 4 bases from J, with 7 bases in between. The CDR3 sequence is CASSLSTGYNEQFF. CDR3 in DNA: TGTGCCAGCAGTTTATCCACAGGGTACAATGAGCAGTTCTTC.

The rearrangement links TRBV5-1 to TRBJ2-7, with 10 bases fitting TRBD1. The trim removed 4 bases at V and 7 bases at J, leaving 8 bases unmatched. Germline loops: CDR1 SGHRS, CDR2 YFSETQ. The CDR3 length is 14 residues. The CDR3 spells CASSPWDRGSEQYF. The CDR3 coding sequence is TGCGCCAGCAGCCCCTGGGACAGGGGTTCGGAGCAGTACTTC. Based on the CDR3 plus reference TRBV5-1 and TRBJ2-7, the full variable domain is KAGVTQTPRYLIKTRGQQVTLSCSPISGHRSVSWYQQTPGQGLQFLFEYFSETQRNKGNFPGRFSGRQFSNSRSEMNVSTLELGDSALYLCASSPWDRGSEQYFGPGTRLTVT.